This TCR beta chain stems from a study of identical twins (dated by TCRdb to about 2016). Regarding the research as a whole: TCR alpha and beta repertoires from monozygotic twins, unrelated adults of various ages and cord blood were deep-sequenced to test whether fetal clonotypes persist. To rule out contamination, the twin experiments were replicated at different times with different library preparation protocols. On the study overall, not on this receptor specifically: Compared with coincidental sharing between unrelated individuals, out-of-frame TCR alpha sequences shared between twins showed an excess of sequences with low generation probability. Abundant cord blood beta clonotypes carried fewer insertions; young adult naive repertoires showed a weaker similar trend, while memory repertoires showed none. Zero-insertion analyses could be partly confounded by invariant T cells such as MAIT and iNKT, although diverse VJ usage argued against such confounding for most clonotypes. Because the same donors could not be followed over many years, the conclusions depended on cross-sectional statistical analysis. In monozygotic twins, recombination models systematically underestimated out-of-frame TCR alpha sharing, but the models matched the sharing seen between unrelated individuals. In beta out-of-frame sequences, excess twin sharing was weaker, because having fewer shared sequences lowered the signal-to-noise ratio.

The CDR3 goes from the cysteine to the phenylalanine over 14 residues. The entry retains the CDR3 DNA only, 42 bases that are in frame from base 1. In the germline V gene (reference sequence), CDR1 corresponds to DFQATT and CDR2 to SNEGSKA. This clonotype was found a few times. No antigen is known for it. Per-base quality was not reported, and no clone a single base away is much larger than it. Every donor was a healthy Caucasian. Three pairs of female monozygotic twins, all aged about 18 to 29 years, made up the twin cohort. RNA for TCR libraries was isolated from peripheral blood mononuclear cells. Receptor amplification or capture employed 5' RACE. The listed sequencing device is Illumina HiSeq 2000. A universal primer binding site was added through template switching, and the final cDNA carried a unique molecular identifier so that TCR cDNA molecules could be counted accurately. Specific primers in the conserved constant-segment region were used to synthesize first-strand cDNA for TCR alpha and beta chains. Each cDNA library was double barcoded, with a SMART-Mk sample barcode plus Illumina barcodes, to control for contamination. Two successive PCR steps introduced TruSeq adapter sequences along with Illumina sample barcodes. TCR alpha and beta cDNA libraries were sequenced on the Illumina HiSeq platform with custom primers. Per the authors' processing: MiGEC was used to process raw reads and extract unique molecular identifiers, and MiXCR was used to find CDR3 positions. For each individual, recombination models were inferred using an EM algorithm with the repgenHMM and IGoR tools. The tcR package in R was used for shared clonotype analysis, with sharing normalized by the product of cloneset sizes. To study raw recombination free of thymic and clonal selection effects, out-of-frame nonproductive sequences were analyzed. Through fastp at Q25 and MiXCR, TCRdb rebuilt clones from the public reads, retaining in-frame beta chains. One record per CDR3 amino acid sequence lists the most common genes and DNA. The V and J calls were determined by TCRdb, not by the authors. The sample table holds about 920,000 distinct CDR3 sequences, of which around 12% were seen once. The biggest ten clones account for 1.5% to 2% of the sample.

The sample was also reused in another study, on yellow fever vaccine responses in identical twins. The other study reports the following: The T cell response to vaccination in identical twins was reported by the authors to appear partly convergent and partly personalized. In identical twins, the study followed T cell clones that responded to the vaccine with precision.

The sequence came from a woman in her late teens or twenties in good health. What was sequenced was PBMCs. The rearrangement joined TRBV20-1 to TRBJ2-2, with no reliable assignment of the D segment. The bases are TGCACGCCAGGACCCCCTCCGAACACCGGGGAGCTGTTTTTT. Its coded protein is CTPGPPPNTGELFF.